Shown below are 14 T cell receptor beta chains from a single sample sequenced in a study of blood T cell repertoires in COVID-19. Sequencing was performed with immunoSEQ multiplex PCR; in TCRdb, only in-frame clones are kept and a portion is missing. The sample lists tens of thousands of clones, around 86% occurring once. What was sequenced was peripheral blood. Receptors originate from a man in his fifties with active or convalescent COVID-19.

The rearrangement links TRBV19 to TRBJ1-1, with a weak D call TRBD1 (6 bases). Germline CDR1 LNHDA, CDR2 SQIVND (reference sequence). V gave up 1 base and J gave up 5 bases, with 11 bases separating them. There are 14 residues in the CDR3. The CDR3 loop reads CASSIVDRRTEAFF. Here the CDR3 DNA reads TGTGCCAGTAGTATAGTTGACAGGAGGACTGAAGCTTTCTTT.

The gene calls are TRBV7-9 and TRBJ2-5, with D uncertain. V lost 4 bases and J lost 3, with 6 bases in between. CDR3 size: 12 residues. Looked up from germline, CDR1 is SEHNR and CDR2 is FQNEAQ (reference sequence). The CDR3 DNA reads TGTGCCAGCAGCTCACTGGAAGAGACCCAGTACTTC. The encoded protein is CASSSLEETQYF.

This clone has just one count. The chain recombines TRBV2 with TRBJ2-3; 10 bases are shared with TRBD1. V trimming: 8 bases; J trimming: 6 bases; junction bases outside the gene matches: 14. Germline CDR1 SNHLY, CDR2 FYNNEI. The CDR3 runs 16 residues. CDR3 loop: CASPNPGQGTLDTQYF. The CDR3 DNA reads as TGTGCCAGCCCAAACCCGGGACAGGGGACCCTCGATACGCAGTATTTT.

The J gene is TRBJ2-3, the V gene TRBV5-4, with no clear D. Trimming took 1 base from V and 3 from J, leaving 3 bases between them. This CDR3 comprises 12 residues. CDR1 is SGHNT, CDR2 YYREEE, per germline (reference sequence). CDR3 bases: TGTGCCAGCAGCTTGCTGACAGATACGCAGTATTTT. It encodes CASSLLTDTQYF.

About this clone: This CDR3 is also generated by other DNA sequences in the sample. The rearrangement links TRBV6-5 to TRBJ1-2; TRBD1 might be the D (5 bases). Germline lookup yields CDR1 MNHEY and CDR2 SVGAGI. The CDR3 sequence is 13 residues long. V lost 8 bases, J lost 2 bases, and 12 bases lay in between. CDR3 sequence: CASSLTENYGYTF. The CDR3 DNA reads TGTGCCAGCTCACTGACAGAGAACTATGGCTACACCTTC.

This CDR3 is CASSLGLAASVVMETQYF. DNA of the CDR3: TGTGCCAGCAGCTTAGGGCTAGCTGCCTCGGTTGTGATGGAGACCCAGTACTTC. The rearrangement joins TRBV11-2 to TRBJ2-5; tentative D call: TRBD2 (5 bases). The germline V and J ends were trimmed by 1 base and 5 bases, with 23 bases remaining between them. The CDR3 runs 18 residues. Germline V gene lookup returns CDR1 SGHAT and CDR2 FQNNGV.

The chain joins TRBV12-5 to TRBJ2-1, with 9 positions matching TRBD2. CDR1 is LGHNT and CDR2 is FRNRAP in the germline V gene. V shed 0 bases and J 8 bases; nucleotides not matched to a gene: 8. The CDR3 loop spans 16 amino acids. CDR3: CASGLVTAGGVHEQFF. Written as DNA, the CDR3 is TGTGCTAGTGGTTTGGTAACAGCGGGGGGCGTCCATGAGCAGTTCTTC.

V and J are TRBV6-2 or TRBV6-3 and TRBJ2-5; TRBD1 matches 11 bases. The V gene's germline CDR1 is MNHEY and CDR2 SVGEGT. The CDR3 covers 14 residues. J lost 2 bases, V lost 6 bases, and 2 bases had no gene match. Here the CDR3 reads CASSGTGGQETQYF. In nucleotides, the CDR3 is TGTGCCAGCAGCGGGACAGGGGGGCAAGAGACCCAGTACTTC.

The V call is TRBV11-2, the J call TRBJ2-5; TRBD1 matches at 9 bases. J was trimmed by 3 bases and V by 5 bases; bases with no gene match: 1. CDR1 is SGHAT and CDR2 is FQNNGV in the germline V gene. The CDR3 contains 13 residues. The CDR3 DNA reads TGTGCCAGCAGCCGGGACAGGGAAGAGACCCAGTACTTC. It translates to CASSRDREETQYF. Using reference TRBV11-2 and TRBJ2-5 for the parts outside the CDR3, the full variable domain is EAGVAQSPRYKIIEKRQSVAFWCNPISGHATLYWYQQILGQGPKLLIQFQNNGVVDDSQLPKDRFSAERLKGVDSTLKIQPAKLEDSAVYLCASSRDREETQYFGPGTRLLVL.

The chain combines TRBV11-3 with TRBJ2-3, with D possibly TRBD2 on 5 matching bases. This CDR3 comprises 16 residues. V was cut by 1 base and J by 2 bases, with 13 bases left in between. The V gene's germline CDR1 is SGHNT and CDR2 YENEEA. CDR3 residues: CASSLGPAENTDTQYF. CDR3 nucleotides: TGTGCCAGCAGCTTAGGTCCAGCGGAGAACACAGATACGCAGTATTTT.

This clone has just one count. V and J are TRBV6-2 or TRBV6-3 and TRBJ2-6; no clear D. From germline, CDR1 is MNHEY and CDR2 SVGEGT. The V gene lost 6 bases and the J gene lost 1 base, with 10 bases spanning the gap. This CDR3 contains 15 residues. In DNA form, the CDR3 reads TGTGCCAGCAGCTCACAGCCTTCTGGGGCCAACGTCCTGACTTTC. It encodes CASSSQPSGANVLTF.

The chain couples TRBV27 to TRBJ2-3; the match to TRBD2 covers 11 bases. The length of the CDR3 is 14 residues. J lost 4 bases, V lost 9 bases, and 6 bases had no gene match. Germline V gives CDR1 MNHEY, CDR2 SMNVEV (reference sequence). CDR3 residues: CARDLAGGSDTQYF. DNA for the CDR3: TGTGCCAGAGATTTAGCGGGAGGGTCAGATACGCAGTATTTT.

The chain recombines TRBV6-5 with TRBJ2-2; TRBD1 might be the D (5 bases). V lost 8 bases and J lost 7, with 11 bases in between. The CDR3 is made up of 12 amino acids. CDR1 and CDR2 from the germline V gene are MNHEY and SVGAGI. As DNA, the CDR3 is TGTGCCAGCTCGACAGTAAACGGGGAGCTGTTTTTT. Translation: CASSTVNGELFF.

The chain recombines TRBV19 with TRBJ2-1; 11 bases align to TRBD2. This CDR3 has 13 residues. CDR1 and CDR2 (germline): LNHDA, SQIVND (reference sequence). V gave up 9 bases and J gave up 8 bases; unmatched junction bases: 6. Here the CDR3 DNA reads TGTGCCAGCAGCCTAGCGGGGGGCGATGAGCAGTTCTTC. Its translation: CASSLAGGDEQFF. Combining the CDR3 with reference TRBV19 and TRBJ2-1 gives the whole variable domain DGGITQSPKYLFRKEGQNVTLSCEQNLNHDAMYWYRQDPGQGLRLIYYSQIVNDFQKGDIAEGYSVSREKKESFPLTVTSAQKNPTAFYLCASSLAGGDEQFFGPGTRLTVL.